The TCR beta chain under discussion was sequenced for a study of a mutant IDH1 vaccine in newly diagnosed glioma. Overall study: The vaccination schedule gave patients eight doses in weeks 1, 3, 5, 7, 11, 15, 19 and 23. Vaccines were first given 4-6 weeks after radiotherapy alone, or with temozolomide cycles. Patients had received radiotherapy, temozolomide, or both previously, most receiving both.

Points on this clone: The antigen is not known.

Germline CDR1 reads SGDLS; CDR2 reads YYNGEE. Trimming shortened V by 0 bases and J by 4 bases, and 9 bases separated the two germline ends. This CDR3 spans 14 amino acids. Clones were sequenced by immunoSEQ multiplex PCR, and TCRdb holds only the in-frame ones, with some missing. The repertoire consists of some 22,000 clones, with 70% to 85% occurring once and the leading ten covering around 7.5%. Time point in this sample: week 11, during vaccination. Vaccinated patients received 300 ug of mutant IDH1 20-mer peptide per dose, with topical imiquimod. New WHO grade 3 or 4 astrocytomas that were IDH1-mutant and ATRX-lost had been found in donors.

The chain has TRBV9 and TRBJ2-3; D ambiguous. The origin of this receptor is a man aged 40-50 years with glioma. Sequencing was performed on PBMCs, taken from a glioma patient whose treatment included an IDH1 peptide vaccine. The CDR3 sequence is CASSVARQPDTQYF. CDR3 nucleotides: TGTGCCAGCAGCGTAGCTAGGCAACCAGATACGCAGTATTTT. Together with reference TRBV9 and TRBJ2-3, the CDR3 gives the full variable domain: DSGVTQTPKHLITATGQRVTLRCSPRSGDLSVYWYQQSLDQGLQFLIQYYNGEERAKGNILERFSAQQFPDLHSELNLSSLELGDSALYFCASSVARQPDTQYFGPGTRLTVL.